The rows below give T cell receptor beta chains drawn from one sample of a study of blood T cell repertoires in COVID-19. The assay was immunoSEQ multiplex PCR, and TCRdb's table has in-frame clones only and misses some. Of about 170,000 clones detected, under 85% appear once; the ten largest clones hold 6.5% to 7.5%. The material sequenced was peripheral blood. The receptors shown here come from a man older than 75 with COVID-19, enrolled during active disease. The CDR3 runs from the conserved cysteine through the conserved F or W. A D gene is named only where the DNA matches it firmly. Clone size, where shown, is once, few, many, or a class for clones that have expanded.

d_call	clone_size	v_call	j_call	cdr3_nt	cdr3_aa
TRBD1	.	TRBV27	TRBJ1-4	TGTGCCAGCAGTGATGACAGGGCGCGTGAAAAACTGTTTTTT	CASSDDRAREKLFF
.	.	TRBV6-5	TRBJ1-5	TGTGCCAGCCTCTCGGAACACTATAGCAATCAGCCCCAGCATTTT	CASLSEHYSNQPQHF
TRBD1	.	TRBV6-5	TRBJ1-1	TGTGCCACCGCGAGGGGGCGTGGCACTGAAGCTTTCTTT	CATARGRGTEAFF
.	.	TRBV5-1	TRBJ1-2	TGCGCCAGCAGCTTGGGCAGGGGTGGAGGCTACACCTTC	CASSLGRGGGYTF
.	.	TRBV3-1/TRBV3-2	TRBJ1-1	TGTGCCAGCAGCCAAGGGGAGGGTCGGACTGAAGCTTTCTTT	CASSQGEGRTEAFF
.	.	TRBV19	TRBJ1-4	TGTGCCAGTAGTAGGTACAGGGTTAATGAAAAACTGTTTTTT	CASSRYRVNEKLFF
TRBD1	.	TRBV7-2	TRBJ1-5	TGTGCCAGCAGCTTACGCCCGGGACAGACCCCTCAGCCCCAGCATTTT	CASSLRPGQTPQPQHF
.	.	TRBV10-3	TRBJ1-3	TGTGCCATCATGGCCCAGAACACCATATATTTT	CAIMAQNTIYF
.	once	TRBV19	TRBJ2-3	TGTGCCAGTACGGCGGGGCAAAGCACAGATACGCAGTATTTT	CASTAGQSTDTQYF
TRBD1	.	TRBV25-1	TRBJ2-3	TGTGCCAGCAGTGGAGGACAGGGGTACACAGATACGCAGTATTTT	CASSGGQGYTDTQYF
TRBD1	.	TRBV4-1	TRBJ1-5	TGCGCCAGCAGCCTGACGGGACAGGGGAGGAATCAGCCCCAGCATTTT	CASSLTGQGRNQPQHF
.	once	TRBV6-5	TRBJ1-5	TGTGCCAGCGGTCCGCAGGGTGGTCAGCCCCAGCATTTT	CASGPQGGQPQHF
TRBD1	.	TRBV27	TRBJ1-2	TGTGCCAGCAGTCCCTGGGACAGAGCTAACTATGGCTACACCTTC	CASSPWDRANYGYTF
.	.	TRBV2	TRBJ1-5	TGTGCCAGCAGTGCGAGCTACCTTAATCAGCCCCAGCATTTT	CASSASYLNQPQHF
TRBD2	few	TRBV27	TRBJ2-3	TGTGCCAGCAGTTTATCCGCTAGCGGGAGGGCGGCAGATACGCAGTATTTT	CASSLSASGRAADTQYF
.	.	TRBV6-5	TRBJ1-5	TGTGCCAGCGAAGGGGGTAGTAGCAATCAGCCCCAGCATTTT	CASEGGSSNQPQHF
TRBD1	.	TRBV2	TRBJ1-4	TGTGCCAGCACTGGGACAGCAACTAATGAAAAACTGTTTTTT	CASTGTATNEKLFF
TRBD1	.	TRBV5-1	TRBJ1-6	TGCGCCAGCAGCTCGACAGGGGGCGTCTCCTATAATTCACCCCTCCACTTT	CASSSTGGVSYNSPLHF
.	.	TRBV10-3	TRBJ2-1	TGTGCCATCAGTGGCACAGGACGCTCCTACAATGAGCAGTTCTTC	CAISGTGRSYNEQFF
.	.	TRBV18	TRBJ2-5	TGTGCCAGCTCATCCCGACAGCAAGAGACCCAGTACTTC	CASSSRQQETQYF
.	once	TRBV9	TRBJ2-6	TGTGCCAGCAGCCCCGCAGGGGCTACTACCTCTGGGGCCAACGTCCTGACTTTC	CASSPAGATTSGANVLTF
TRBD1	.	TRBV5-4	TRBJ1-2	TGTGCCAGCAGCTTGGCGCGACAGGGGACCTATGGCTACACCTTC	CASSLARQGTYGYTF
TRBD1	once	TRBV9	TRBJ2-1	TGTGCCAGCAGCGATTACAGGGGCAATGAGCAGTTCTTC	CASSDYRGNEQFF
TRBD1	few	TRBV5-4	TRBJ1-1	TGTGCCAGCAGCCCCCCCCCGGGACAGGTACTGCGGGTTGCACGGGCTGAAGCTTTCTTT	CASSPPPGQVLRVARAEAFF
TRBD1	.	TRBV6-5	TRBJ1-4	TGTGCCAGCAGAGACAGGGGCCTTAATGAAAAACTGTTTTTT	CASRDRGLNEKLFF
TRBD2	.	TRBV11-2	TRBJ2-5	TGTGCCAGCAGCTTAAGCGGGGGGGCGATGGAGACCCAGTACTTC	CASSLSGGAMETQYF
TRBD2	.	TRBV5-6	TRBJ2-7	TGTGCCAGCAGTAGGGCGGGGGTCTACGAGCAGTACTTC	CASSRAGVYEQYF
TRBD2	.	TRBV13	TRBJ2-5	TGTGCCAGCAGCTTACGGGTTAGCGGGGGGAGGAGGGAGACCCAGTACTTC	CASSLRVSGGRRETQYF
.	.	TRBV7-3	TRBJ2-3	TGTGCCAGCAGCTCCGCTTCAGGGGGCACAGATACGCAGTATTTT	CASSSASGGTDTQYF
.	.	TRBV28	TRBJ1-4	TGTGCCAGCTACAGGGAGGGTAAACTGTTTTTT	CASYREGKLFF
TRBD1	.	TRBV7-3	TRBJ2-5	TGTGCCAGCAGCCCATCTGGGACAGGGGAGACCCAGTACTTC	CASSPSGTGETQYF
TRBD1	.	TRBV5-1	TRBJ1-6	TGCGCCAGCAGCTTTAACAGGGGGTATTCACCCCTCCACTTT	CASSFNRGYSPLHF
TRBD1	.	TRBV27	TRBJ2-7	TGTGCCAGGAGGGACAGGGGATACGAGCAGTACTTC	CARRDRGYEQYF
TRBD2	few	TRBV18	TRBJ2-7	TGTGCCAGCTCACCACCGCTAGCGGGGGTATACGAGCAGTACTTC	CASSPPLAGVYEQYF
.	.	TRBV5-1	TRBJ2-7	TGCGCCAGCAGCTCCCCAAAAGGGGGGGGCCCCTCCTACGAGCAGTACTTC	CASSSPKGGGPSYEQYF
.	.	TRBV19	TRBJ1-1	TGTGCCAGTAACCTCAGGGGGAACACTGAAGCTTTCTTT	CASNLRGNTEAFF
.	.	TRBV5-4	TRBJ2-3	TGTGCCAGCAGCTTGGGGTCGACTAGTGCAGATACGCAGTATTTT	CASSLGSTSADTQYF
TRBD1	.	TRBV9	TRBJ1-2	TGTGCCAGCAGCTCTGCCGGGACAGGGGGTGGCTACACCTTC	CASSSAGTGGGYTF
TRBD1	few	TRBV6-6	TRBJ1-1	TGTGCCAGCAGTTTGACAGGGCTGAACACTGAAGCTTTCTTT	CASSLTGLNTEAFF
.	.	TRBV5-1	TRBJ1-1	TGCGCCAGCTATTCGGGGCCGAGCGGGGACACTGAAGCTTTCTTT	CASYSGPSGDTEAFF
.	once	TRBV19	TRBJ2-3	TGTGCCAGTAGTATTGGACAGAAACTATTCACAGATACGCAGTATTTT	CASSIGQKLFTDTQYF
.	.	TRBV5-1	TRBJ2-2	TGCGCCAGCAGCTTGGACAGGGTAACGGGCACCGGGGAGCTGTTTTTT	CASSLDRVTGTGELFF
.	.	TRBV5-6	TRBJ1-2	TGTGCCAGCAGCTTGAAAGGAACAGTTGGCTACACCTTC	CASSLKGTVGYTF
TRBD1	.	TRBV25-1	TRBJ1-1	TGTGCCAGCAGTGCCGGGACAGCGAACACTGAAGCTTTCTTT	CASSAGTANTEAFF
.	.	TRBV21-1	TRBJ2-3	TGTGCCAGCAGCAATCCAACAATGGCCAAGCGGTTTCGGACAGATACGCAGTATTTT	CASSNPTMAKRFRTDTQYF
TRBD1	.	TRBV3-1/TRBV3-2	TRBJ2-2	TGTGCCAGCGCGCGACAGGGGAGCACCGGGGAGCTGTTTTTT	CASARQGSTGELFF
.	.	TRBV5-4	TRBJ2-3	TGTGCCAGCAGCTCCGACAGGAATGCAGATACGCAGTATTTT	CASSSDRNADTQYF